This TCR beta chain was recovered during a study of T cell responses to AZD1222 COVID-19 vaccine. The study's findings and limits: Clonal diversity was possibly underestimated, and white British individuals and females predominated among donors. Nearly half of the spike-specific TCRs reportedly recognize variant regions that carry no mutations.

As regards this clone: Its antigen remains unknown.

Here immunoSEQ multiplex PCR was the method, and the copy in TCRdb shows in-frame clones only, minus some. This table has 75,000 to 95,000 clones, around 83% appearing once. Losses at the gene ends were 3 bases for V and 6 bases for J; bases not matched to a gene: 6. The CDR3 contains 16 residues. The germline V gene encodes CDR1 KGHSH and CDR2 LQKENI. The sample was peripheral blood, taken on day 0 of AZD1222 vaccination. J is TRBJ1-5 and V is TRBV18, with 12 bases that match TRBD1. This sequence originates from an adult in good health. This chain's CDR3 is CASSPEGTGGSQPQHF. The CDR3 DNA reads TGTGCCAGCTCACCGGAAGGGACAGGGGGCAGTCAGCCCCAGCATTTT.